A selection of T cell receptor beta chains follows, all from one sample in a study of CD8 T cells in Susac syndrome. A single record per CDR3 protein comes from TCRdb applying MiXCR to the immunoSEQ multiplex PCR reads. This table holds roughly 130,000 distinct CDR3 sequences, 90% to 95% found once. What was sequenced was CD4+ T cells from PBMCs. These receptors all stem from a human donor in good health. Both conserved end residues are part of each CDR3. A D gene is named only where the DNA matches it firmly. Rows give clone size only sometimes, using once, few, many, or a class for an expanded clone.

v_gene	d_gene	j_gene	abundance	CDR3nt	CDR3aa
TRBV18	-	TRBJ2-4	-	TGTGCCAGCTCCCCAGCCCGCGCCAAAAACATTCAGTACTTC	CASSPARAKNIQYF
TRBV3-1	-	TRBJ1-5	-	TGTGCCAGCAGCCAAGACACGAATCAGCCCCAGCATTTT	CASSQDTNQPQHF
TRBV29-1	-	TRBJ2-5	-	TGCAGCGTCGGAGACACGTACCAAGAGACCCAGTACTTC	CSVGDTYQETQYF
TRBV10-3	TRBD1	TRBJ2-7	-	TGTGCCATCAGTGAGTTGGCAGGGGGCGGGTACGAGCAGTACTTC	CAISELAGGGYEQYF
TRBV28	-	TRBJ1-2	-	TGTGCCAGCAGCTTGGGGCTGGGGGGCTACACCTTC	CASSLGLGGYTF
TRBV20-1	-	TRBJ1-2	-	TGCAGTGCTTCGATGGATACGGATGGCTACACCTTC	CSASMDTDGYTF
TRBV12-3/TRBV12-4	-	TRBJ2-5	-	TGTGCCAGCAGTTTGGGCCAGTCCCAGGCGACCCAGTACTTC	CASSLGQSQATQYF
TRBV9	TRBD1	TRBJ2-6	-	TGTGCCAGCAGCGTAGTATGGGACAGGGGTCTTGCTGGGGCCAACGTCCTGACTTTC	CASSVVWDRGLAGANVLTF
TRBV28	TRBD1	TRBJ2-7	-	TGTGCCAGCTTTTCCCGGGACAGAGCCTACGAGCAGTACTTC	CASFSRDRAYEQYF
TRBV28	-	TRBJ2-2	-	TGTGCCAGCCGTACAACGGCCGGGGAGCTGTTTTTT	CASRTTAGELFF
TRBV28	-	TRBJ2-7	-	TGTGCCAGCACCACCTCTGGCAGCACCCCCTACGAGCAGTACTTC	CASTTSGSTPYEQYF
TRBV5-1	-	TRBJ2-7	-	TGCGCCAGCAGCGTCCGAGTGGGGACGGTGGTCTACGAGCAGTACTTC	CASSVRVGTVVYEQYF
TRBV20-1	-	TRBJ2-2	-	TGCAGTGCTAGCGTGCACAACACCGGGGAGCTGTTTTTT	CSASVHNTGELFF
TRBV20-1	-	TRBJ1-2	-	TGCAGTGTTCCAAGGCGGGGCCTCCCGCACTATGGCTACACCTTC	CSVPRRGLPHYGYTF
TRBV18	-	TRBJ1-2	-	TGTGCCAGCTCACCGTTGGACGAACATTATGGCTACACCTTC	CASSPLDEHYGYTF
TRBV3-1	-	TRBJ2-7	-	TGTGCCAGCAGTCTCGGACAGAAACGACACTACGAGCAGTACTTC	CASSLGQKRHYEQYF
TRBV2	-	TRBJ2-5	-	TGTGCCAGCAGTGGACAGATGTACCAAGAGACCCAGTACTTC	CASSGQMYQETQYF
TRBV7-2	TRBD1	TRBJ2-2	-	TGTGCCAGCAGCCCGGGGTGGGGACAGGGGAACACCGGGGAGCTGTTTTTT	CASSPGWGQGNTGELFF
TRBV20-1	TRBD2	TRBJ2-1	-	TGCAGTGCTACAACCGGGAGGGCCGTCATAGAGCAGTTCTTC	CSATTGRAVIEQFF
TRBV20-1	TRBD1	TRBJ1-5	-	TGCAGTGCTAGAGATGCGGGGACAGGATCCTTTAGCAATCAGCCCCAGCATTTT	CSARDAGTGSFSNQPQHF
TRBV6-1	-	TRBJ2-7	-	TGTGCCAGCAGTGCCACCTTGATTGCCTACGAGCAGTACTTC	CASSATLIAYEQYF
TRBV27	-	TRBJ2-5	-	TGTGCCAGCAGTTTATTCTCTGACAGAAAAGAGACCCAGTACTTC	CASSLFSDRKETQYF
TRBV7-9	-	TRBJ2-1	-	TGTGCCAGCAGCTCCAGTCATGAGCAGTTCTTC	CASSSSHEQFF
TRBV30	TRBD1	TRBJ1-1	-	TGTGGTCTGAGAGGGACAGGGAGAGGCGCTGAAGCTTTCTTT	CGLRGTGRGAEAFF
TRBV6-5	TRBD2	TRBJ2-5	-	TGTGCCAGCAGAGACACCGGGACTAGCGTCGAGACCCAGTACTTC	CASRDTGTSVETQYF
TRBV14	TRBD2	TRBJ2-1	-	TGTGCCAGCAGCGAACTAGCGGGATCCTACAATGAGCAGTTCTTC	CASSELAGSYNEQFF
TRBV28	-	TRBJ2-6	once	TGTGCCAGCAGTTCACCGACGGCTGGGGCCAACGTCCTGACTTTC	CASSSPTAGANVLTF
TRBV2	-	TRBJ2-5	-	TGTGCCAGCATGGCGGGGTACCAAGAGACCCAGTACTTC	CASMAGYQETQYF